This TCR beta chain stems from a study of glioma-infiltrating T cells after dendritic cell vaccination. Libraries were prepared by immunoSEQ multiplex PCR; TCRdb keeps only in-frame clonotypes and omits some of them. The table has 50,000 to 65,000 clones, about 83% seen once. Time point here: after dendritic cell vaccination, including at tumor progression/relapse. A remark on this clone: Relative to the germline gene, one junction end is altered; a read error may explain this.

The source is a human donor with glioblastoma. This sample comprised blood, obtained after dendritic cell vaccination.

CDR3 sequence (DNA): TGTGCTAGCAGCTTTGAGAACGGGGAGCTGTTTTTT. Amino acid sequence: CASSFENGELFF. V usage is TRBV7-7 and J usage is TRBJ2-2; D uncertain. Germline values: CDR1 SSHAT, CDR2 FNYEAQ (reference sequence). The CDR3 is 12 amino acids.